The 18 T cell receptor beta chains listed next were all sequenced from one sample in a study of shared clonotypes between healthy human individuals. Using immunoSEQ multiplex PCR, the repertoire was profiled, and TCRdb retains in-frame clones only, with some absent. Altogether roughly 1,000,000 clones are present, around three quarters being singletons, with the ten largest covering roughly 0.62%. Input material: memory CD4+ T cells from PBMCs. Subset indicated: CD45RA-negative fraction. The receptors come from a man aged 18 to 30 in good health. Some clones in this sample may be carry-over from other donors' samples.

This sequence joins TRBV9 and TRBJ2-1; 7 positions match TRBD2. V shed 3 bases, J shed 4 bases, and the junction held 7 bases outside the gene matches. The CDR3 runs to 15 residues. Germline loops: CDR1 SGDLS, CDR2 YYNGEE. The CDR3 nucleotides are TGTGCCAGCAGCGCCGGGGGGAGAGGGTACAATGAGCAGTTCTTC. Translation: CASSAGGRGYNEQFF.

This clone was observed many times. This sample includes further DNA sequences coding for the same CDR3. This chain links TRBV29-1 with TRBJ1-4; weak D call: TRBD1 (5 bases). Trimming removed 6 bases from V and 4 bases from J, with 15 bases in between. Germline V lookup: CDR1 SQVTM, CDR2 ANQGSEA. CDR3 length equals 14 residues. The CDR3 DNA sequence: TGCAGCGTAGGACGGGGGGGAGATAATGAAAAACTGTTTTTT. Encoded protein: CSVGRGGDNEKLFF.

The V and J genes are TRBV2 and TRBJ1-4; 7 bases fit TRBD1. The germline CDR1 and CDR2 sequences are SNHLY and FYNNEI. The CDR3 is made up of 14 amino acids. V gave up 5 bases and J gave up 8 bases; unmatched junction bases: 8. The CDR3 coding sequence is TGTGCCAGCAGTTTCTACGGACAGGCCGAAAAACTGTTTTTT. Translation: CASSFYGQAEKLFF. Full variable domain (missing parts from reference TRBV2 and TRBJ1-4): EPEVTQTPSHQVTQMGQEVILRCVPISNHLYFYWYRQILGQKVEFLVSFYNNEISEKSEIFDDQFSVERPDGSNFTLKIRSTKLEDSAMYFCASSFYGQAEKLFFGSGTQLSVL.

This clone was counted once. This chain connects TRBV7-3 to TRBJ1-3; perhaps TRBD1 as D (5 bases). The CDR3 loop spans 15 amino acids. The germline V and J ends were trimmed by 2 bases and 4 bases, with 12 bases remaining between them. Germline V gives CDR1 SGHTA, CDR2 FQGTGA. The CDR3 loop reads CASSLRGGPGNTIYF. Here the CDR3 DNA reads TGTGCCAGCAGCTTACGGGGCGGCCCAGGAAACACCATATATTTT.

The chain employs TRBV5-4 and TRBJ2-3; 9 positions agree with TRBD1. CDR1 SGHNT and CDR2 YYREEE come from the germline V gene (reference sequence). V trimming: 7 bases; J trimming: 1 base; junction bases outside the gene matches: 4. This CDR3 is built from 14 residues. Here the CDR3 DNA reads TGTGCCAGCGTCCGGGACAGGGGCACAGATACGCAGTATTTT. This translates into CASVRDRGTDTQYF.

The chain joins TRBV7-2 to TRBJ2-7; tentative D call: TRBD1 (5 bases). The CDR3 extends over 14 amino acids. Germline loops: CDR1 SGHTA, CDR2 FQGNSA. V was shortened by 5 bases and J by 1 base, with 12 bases between the two germline ends. CDR3 DNA: TGTGCCAGCAGCCCAGGGTTCTTTTCCTACGAGCAGTACTTC. It is translated as CASSPGFFSYEQYF.

This clone was seen ten or more times. The chain joins TRBV5-4 to TRBJ2-7; TRBD2 is a possible D gene (5 bases). With 5 bases removed from V and 6 bases from J, the gap between germline ends came to 15 bases. There are 13 residues in the CDR3. CDR1 SGHNT and CDR2 YYREEE come from the germline V gene (reference sequence). CDR3 region: CASSWMPAGEQYF. The DNA of the CDR3 is TGTGCCAGCAGTTGGATGCCGGCGGGCGAGCAGTACTTC.

The V call is TRBV7-2, the J call TRBJ1-1; D possibly corresponds to TRBD1 (6 bases). V was clipped by 0 bases and J by 3 bases, with 11 bases between them. Germline CDR1 reads SGHTA; CDR2 reads FQGNSA. The CDR3 sequence is 15 residues long. The DNA for the CDR3 is TGTGCCAGCAGCTTAGCCGGGACAAGCTACACTGAAGCTTTCTTT. Protein product: CASSLAGTSYTEAFF.

This sequence joins TRBV19 and TRBJ1-5, with D perhaps TRBD1 (5 bases). The V gene lost 4 bases and the J gene lost 7 bases, with 14 bases spanning the gap. CDR3 size: 14 residues. Germline V gene sequence: CDR1 LNHDA, CDR2 SQIVND (reference sequence). For the CDR3, the DNA is TGTGCCAGTAGTAGGGGACCCCTGGGCCAGCCCCAGCATTTT. It encodes CASSRGPLGQPQHF.

This clone was picked up many times. The sample carries other DNA sequences with the same CDR3. The chain is built from TRBV9 and TRBJ2-3, with TRBD1 matching over 7 bases. Looked up from germline, CDR1 is SGDLS and CDR2 is YYNGEE. This CDR3 is 16 amino acids long. Trimming cost V 5 bases and J 0 bases; bases outside gene matches: 9. In DNA form, the CDR3 reads TGTGCCAGCAGTGACGGTAGGGGGCCTAGCACAGATACGCAGTATTTT. It specifies CASSDGRGPSTDTQYF.

This clone came up once. The chain is built from TRBV27 and TRBJ2-1; weak D call: TRBD2 (5 bases). The germline V and J ends were trimmed by 6 bases and 3 bases, with 15 bases remaining between them. CDR3 size: 15 residues. Germline V lookup: CDR1 MNHEY, CDR2 SMNVEV (reference sequence). CDR3 in amino acids: CASSRPGISYNEQFF. The CDR3 DNA reads TGTGCCAGCAGCCGCCCGGGGATCAGCTACAATGAGCAGTTCTTC.

This clone has just one count. The chain links TRBV29-1 to TRBJ2-7, with D possibly being TRBD1 or TRBD2 (5 bases each). The V gene's germline CDR1 is SQVTM and CDR2 ANQGSEA. CDR3 size: 11 residues. V lost 6 bases to trimming and J lost 7 bases, with 13 bases between them. The CDR3 region has the DNA TGCAGCGTGGGACGGGCCTGGGAGCAGTACTTC. Residues: CSVGRAWEQYF.

The chain links TRBV28 to TRBJ1-2; D not resolved. This CDR3 region has 12 residues. Trimming cost V 2 bases and J 8 bases, with 9 bases left between them. Germline V gene sequence: CDR1 MDHEN, CDR2 SYDVKM. CDR3 sequence: CASSLGFRGYTF. DNA of the CDR3: TGTGCCAGCAGTTTAGGGTTTAGGGGCTACACCTTC.

The chain recombines TRBV28 with TRBJ2-1, with 8 bases aligning to TRBD2. Per the germline V gene, CDR1 is MDHEN and CDR2 is SYDVKM. Trimming removed 4 bases from V and 2 bases from J; junction bases left unmatched: 7. The CDR3 consists of 16 residues. DNA for the CDR3: TGTGCCAGCAGTTCCGAGACTAGCGTGGCCTACAATGAGCAGTTCTTC. Encoded protein: CASSSETSVAYNEQFF. Full variable domain (rest looked up from reference TRBV28 and TRBJ2-1): DVKVTQSSRYLVKRTGEKVFLECVQDMDHENMFWYRQDPGLGLRLIYFSYDVKMKEKGDIPEGYSVSREKKERFSLILESASTNQTSMYLCASSSETSVAYNEQFFGPGTRLTVL.

CDR3 sequence (DNA): TGTGCCACCGACAGGGGTTCGCGTGGCGGGACTGAAGCTTTCTTT. Translation gives CATDRGSRGGTEAFF. The chain combines TRBV15 with TRBJ1-1; 8 nucleotides agree with TRBD1. The CDR3 extends over 15 amino acids. V lost 8 bases to trimming and J lost 5 bases; unmatched junction nucleotides: 13. Germline values: CDR1 LNHNV, CDR2 YYDKDF (reference sequence).

The rearrangement uses TRBV20-1 and TRBJ2-7; D remains unclear. Trimming shortened V by 3 bases and J by 3 bases, and 6 bases separated the two germline ends. Germline CDR1 reads DFQATT; CDR2 reads SNEGSKA (reference sequence). The CDR3 runs to 11 residues. The CDR3 region has the DNA TGCAGTGCTAGGAGCGACTACGAGCAGTACTTC. Protein product: CSARSDYEQYF.

A remark on this clone: The same CDR3 arises from other DNA sequences in this sample as well. The chain has TRBV28 and TRBJ1-2; 8 bases match TRBD1. Germline lookup yields CDR1 MDHEN and CDR2 SYDVKM. V gave up 10 bases and J gave up 2 bases; unmatched junction bases: 6. The CDR3 extends over 13 amino acids. For the CDR3, the DNA is TGTGCCACTTCAGGGGGCGCGAACTATGGCTACACCTTC. Its translation: CATSGGANYGYTF.

This chain's CDR3 is CARTRSTAPDTQYF. As DNA, the CDR3 is TGTGCCAGGACCCGGAGTACGGCACCAGATACGCAGTATTTT. The V gene is TRBV2, the J gene TRBJ2-3; D unresolved. The V and J ends lost 9 bases and 4 bases respectively, with 17 bases between them. The CDR3 runs 14 residues. Germline assignment: CDR1 SNHLY and CDR2 FYNNEI. Using reference TRBV2 and TRBJ2-3 for the parts outside the CDR3, the full variable domain is EPEVTQTPSHQVTQMGQEVILRCVPISNHLYFYWYRQILGQKVEFLVSFYNNEISEKSEIFDDQFSVERPDGSNFTLKIRSTKLEDSAMYFCARTRSTAPDTQYFGPGTRLTVL.